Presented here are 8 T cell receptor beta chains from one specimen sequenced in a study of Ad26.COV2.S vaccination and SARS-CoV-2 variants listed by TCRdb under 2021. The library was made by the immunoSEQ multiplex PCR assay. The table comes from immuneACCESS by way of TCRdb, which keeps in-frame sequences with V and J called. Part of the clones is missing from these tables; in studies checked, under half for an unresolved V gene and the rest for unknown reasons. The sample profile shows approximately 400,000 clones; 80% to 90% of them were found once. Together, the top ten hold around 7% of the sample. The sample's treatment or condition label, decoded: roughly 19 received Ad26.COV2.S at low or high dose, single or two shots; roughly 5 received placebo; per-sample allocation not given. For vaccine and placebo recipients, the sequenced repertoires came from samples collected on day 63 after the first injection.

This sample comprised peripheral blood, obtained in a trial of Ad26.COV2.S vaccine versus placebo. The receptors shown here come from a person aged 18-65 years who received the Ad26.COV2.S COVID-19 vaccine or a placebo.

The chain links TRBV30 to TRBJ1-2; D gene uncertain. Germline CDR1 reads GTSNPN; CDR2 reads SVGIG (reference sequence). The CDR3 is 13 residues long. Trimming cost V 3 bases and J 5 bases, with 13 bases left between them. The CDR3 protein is CAWSPMGAYGYTF. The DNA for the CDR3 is TGTGCCTGGAGCCCCATGGGAGCTTATGGCTACACCTTC.

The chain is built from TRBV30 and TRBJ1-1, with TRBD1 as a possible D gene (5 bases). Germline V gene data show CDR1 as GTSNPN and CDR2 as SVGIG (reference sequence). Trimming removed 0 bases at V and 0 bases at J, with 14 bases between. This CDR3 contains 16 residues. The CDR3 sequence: CAWSVLGRALNTEAFF. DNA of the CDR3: TGTGCCTGGAGTGTACTGGGCAGGGCCTTGAACACTGAAGCTTTCTTT.

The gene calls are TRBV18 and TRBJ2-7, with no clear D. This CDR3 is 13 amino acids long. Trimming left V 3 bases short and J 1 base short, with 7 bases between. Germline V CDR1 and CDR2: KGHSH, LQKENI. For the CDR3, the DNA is TGTGCCAGCTCACCGGACGATTCCTACGAGCAGTACTTC. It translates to CASSPDDSYEQYF.

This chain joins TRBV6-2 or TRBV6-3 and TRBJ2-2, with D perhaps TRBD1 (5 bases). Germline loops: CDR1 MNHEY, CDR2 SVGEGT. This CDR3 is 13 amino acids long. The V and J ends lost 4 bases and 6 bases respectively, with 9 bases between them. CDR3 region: CASSFVQAGELFF. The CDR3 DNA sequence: TGTGCCAGCAGTTTCGTACAGGCCGGGGAGCTGTTTTTT.

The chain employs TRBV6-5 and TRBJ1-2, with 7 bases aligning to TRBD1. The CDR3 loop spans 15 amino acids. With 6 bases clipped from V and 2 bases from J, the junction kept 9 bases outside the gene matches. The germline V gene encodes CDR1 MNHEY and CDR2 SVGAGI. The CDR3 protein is CASRTRQGGNYGYTF. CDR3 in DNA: TGTGCCAGCAGGACGCGACAGGGAGGGAACTATGGCTACACCTTC.

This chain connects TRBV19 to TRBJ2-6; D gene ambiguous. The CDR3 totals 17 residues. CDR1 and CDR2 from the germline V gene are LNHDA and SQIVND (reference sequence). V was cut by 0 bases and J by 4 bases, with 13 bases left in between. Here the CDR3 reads CASSIDSVGPGANVLTF. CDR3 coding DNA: TGTGCCAGTAGTATAGATTCAGTCGGGCCCGGGGCCAACGTCCTGACTTTC. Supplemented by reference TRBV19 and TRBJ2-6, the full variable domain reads DGGITQSPKYLFRKEGQNVTLSCEQNLNHDAMYWYRQDPGQGLRLIYYSQIVNDFQKGDIAEGYSVSREKKESFPLTVTSAQKNPTAFYLCASSIDSVGPGANVLTFGAGSRLTVL.

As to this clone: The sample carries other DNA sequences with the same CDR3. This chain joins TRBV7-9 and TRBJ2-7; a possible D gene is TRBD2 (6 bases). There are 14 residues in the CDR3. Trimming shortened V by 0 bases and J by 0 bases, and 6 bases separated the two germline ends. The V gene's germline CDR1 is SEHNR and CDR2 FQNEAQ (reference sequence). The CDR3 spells CASSLAGGSYEQYF. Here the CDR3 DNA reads TGTGCCAGCAGCTTAGCGGGAGGCTCCTACGAGCAGTACTTC.

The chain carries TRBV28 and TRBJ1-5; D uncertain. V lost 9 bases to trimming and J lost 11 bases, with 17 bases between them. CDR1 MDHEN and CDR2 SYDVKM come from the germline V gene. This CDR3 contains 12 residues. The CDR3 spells CARKTDAGAQHF. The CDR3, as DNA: TGTGCCAGGAAAACGGATGCCGGGGCCCAGCATTTT.